Presented here are 6 T cell receptor beta chains from one specimen sequenced in a study of identical twins. From the 5' RACE reads, TCRdb called clonotypes with MiXCR, one entry per CDR3 protein. Here the sample spans a few hundred thousand distinct CDR3 sequences, roughly an eighth being singletons. The same data also contributed to another study, on yellow fever vaccine responses in identical twins.

The sample comprised CD4+ T cells sorted from blood. The receptors here all came from a woman younger than 30 in good health.

The J gene is TRBJ2-1, the V gene TRBV29-1, with 9 bases lining up with TRBD2. The V segment lost 5 bases and the J segment 5 bases; nucleotides outside the gene matches: 4. CDR1 and CDR2 from the germline V gene are SQVTM and ANQGSEA. The CDR3 is 13 amino acids. The CDR3 reads CSVPLAGHNEQFF. The CDR3 coding sequence is TGCAGCGTTCCACTAGCGGGCCACAATGAGCAGTTCTTC.

CDR3 residues: CAWSPGVPEAFF. CDR3 in DNA: TGTGCCTGGAGCCCAGGGGTGCCTGAAGCTTTCTTT. The chain is built from TRBV30 and TRBJ1-1, with a tentative D call TRBD1 (6 bases). Germline lookup yields CDR1 GTSNPN and CDR2 SVGIG (reference sequence). This CDR3 region has 12 residues. Trimming cost V 3 bases and J 6 bases, with 11 bases left between them.

This clonotype was recorded many times. The chain combines TRBV3-1 with TRBJ2-1; 7 nucleotides align to TRBD1. Trimming cost V 4 bases and J 0 bases; bases outside gene matches: 0. Germline V gene data show CDR1 as LGHDT and CDR2 as YNNKEL (reference sequence). This CDR3 is 14 amino acids long. The CDR3 nucleotides are TGTGCCAGCAGCCGGGACAGCTCCTACAATGAGCAGTTCTTC. Its protein product is CASSRDSSYNEQFF.

As DNA, the CDR3 is TGCAGTGCTAGAGACTCAACTAGCGGGAGTTTGGATACGCAGTATTTT. Translation gives CSARDSTSGSLDTQYF. The rearrangement links TRBV20-1 to TRBJ2-3; 11 bases map to TRBD2. The CDR3 runs 16 residues. J lost 6 bases, V lost 0 bases, and 8 bases had no gene match. Germline-derived CDR1 and CDR2 are DFQATT and SNEGSKA (reference sequence).

Concerning this clonotype itself: The junction and the germline gene differ at one end; a read error may be behind it. The chain links TRBV2 to TRBJ2-7, with D possibly TRBD2 on 5 matching bases. This CDR3 contains 12 residues. The germline V gene has CDR1 SNHLY and CDR2 FYNNEI. CDR3 region: CATSGESYEQYF. The CDR3 DNA reads TGTGCCACCAGTGGGGAGTCCTACGAGCAGTACTTC. Full variable domain (outside the CDR3, taken from reference TRBV2 and TRBJ2-7): EPEVTQTPSHQVTQMGQEVILRCVPISNHLYFYWYRQILGQKVEFLVSFYNNEISEKSEIFDDQFSVERPDGSNFTLKIRSTKLEDSAMYFCATSGESYEQYFGPGTRLTVT.

The chain couples TRBV12-3 or TRBV12-4 to TRBJ1-1, with D possibly TRBD1 on 6 matching bases. V lost 1 base to trimming and J lost 0 bases, with 9 bases between them. The CDR3 consists of 15 residues. CDR3 nucleotides: TGTGCCAGCAGTTTAGGGGGGCTCATGAACACTGAAGCTTTCTTT. It codes for CASSLGGLMNTEAFF.